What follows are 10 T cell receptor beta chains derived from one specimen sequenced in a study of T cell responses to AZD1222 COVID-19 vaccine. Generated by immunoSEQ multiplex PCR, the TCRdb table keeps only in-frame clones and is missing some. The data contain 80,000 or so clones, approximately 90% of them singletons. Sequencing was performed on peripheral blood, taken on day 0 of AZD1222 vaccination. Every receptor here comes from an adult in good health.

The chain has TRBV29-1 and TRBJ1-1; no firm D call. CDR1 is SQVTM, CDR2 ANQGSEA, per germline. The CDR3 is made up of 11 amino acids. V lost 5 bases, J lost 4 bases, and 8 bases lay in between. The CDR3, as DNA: TGCAGCGTTTCAACTGCCACTGAAGCTTTCTTT. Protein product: CSVSTATEAFF.

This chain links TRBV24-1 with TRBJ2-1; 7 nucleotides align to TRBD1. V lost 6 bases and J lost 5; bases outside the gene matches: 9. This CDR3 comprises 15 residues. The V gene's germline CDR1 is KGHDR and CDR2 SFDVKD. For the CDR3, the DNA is TGTGCCACCAGTCGTCCCAGGGGGAAGGACAATGAGCAGTTCTTC. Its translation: CATSRPRGKDNEQFF.

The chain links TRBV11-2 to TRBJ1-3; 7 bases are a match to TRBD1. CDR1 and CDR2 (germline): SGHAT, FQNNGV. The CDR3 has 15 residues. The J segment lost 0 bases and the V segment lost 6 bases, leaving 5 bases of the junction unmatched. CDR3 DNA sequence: TGTGCCAGCAGTCGACAGGGATTCTCTGGAAACACCATATATTTT. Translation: CASSRQGFSGNTIYF.

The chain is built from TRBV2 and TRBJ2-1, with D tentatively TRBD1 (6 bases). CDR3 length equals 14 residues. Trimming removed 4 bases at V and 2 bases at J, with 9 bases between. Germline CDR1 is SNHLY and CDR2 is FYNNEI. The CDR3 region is CASSVSGAYNEQFF. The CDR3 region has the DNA TGTGCCAGCAGTGTCTCAGGGGCCTACAATGAGCAGTTCTTC.

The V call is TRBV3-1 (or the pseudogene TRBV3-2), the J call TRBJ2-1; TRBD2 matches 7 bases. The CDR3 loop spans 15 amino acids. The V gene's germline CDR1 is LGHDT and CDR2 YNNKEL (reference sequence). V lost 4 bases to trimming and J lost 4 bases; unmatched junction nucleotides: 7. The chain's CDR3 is CASSRDRGSYNEQFF. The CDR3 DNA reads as TGTGCCAGCAGCCGAGACCGCGGGAGTTACAATGAGCAGTTCTTC.

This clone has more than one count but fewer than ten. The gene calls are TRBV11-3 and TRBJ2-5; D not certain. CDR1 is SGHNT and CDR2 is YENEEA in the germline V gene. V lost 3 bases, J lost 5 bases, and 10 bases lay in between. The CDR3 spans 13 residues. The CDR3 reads CASSFEGSETQYF. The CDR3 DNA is TGTGCCAGCAGCTTTGAAGGAAGTGAGACCCAGTACTTC.

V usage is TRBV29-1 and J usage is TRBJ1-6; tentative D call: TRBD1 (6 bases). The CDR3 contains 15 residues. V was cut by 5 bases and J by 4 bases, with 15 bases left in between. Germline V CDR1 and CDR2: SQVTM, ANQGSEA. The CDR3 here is CSVRTGTNYNSPLHF. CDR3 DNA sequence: TGCAGCGTTCGAACCGGGACAAATTATAATTCACCCCTCCACTTT.

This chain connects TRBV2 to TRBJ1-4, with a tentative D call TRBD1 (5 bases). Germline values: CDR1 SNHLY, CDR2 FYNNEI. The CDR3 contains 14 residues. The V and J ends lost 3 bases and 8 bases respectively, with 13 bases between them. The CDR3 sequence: CASSDRQGGEKLFF. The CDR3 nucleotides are TGTGCCAGCAGTGATCGCCAGGGAGGAGAAAAACTGTTTTTT.

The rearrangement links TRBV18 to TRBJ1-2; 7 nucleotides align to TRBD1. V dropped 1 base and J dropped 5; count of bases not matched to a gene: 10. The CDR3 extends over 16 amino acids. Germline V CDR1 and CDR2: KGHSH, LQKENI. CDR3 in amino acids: CASSPLEDRNPYGYTF. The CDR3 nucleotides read TGTGCCAGCTCACCACTCGAGGACAGGAACCCTTATGGCTACACCTTC.

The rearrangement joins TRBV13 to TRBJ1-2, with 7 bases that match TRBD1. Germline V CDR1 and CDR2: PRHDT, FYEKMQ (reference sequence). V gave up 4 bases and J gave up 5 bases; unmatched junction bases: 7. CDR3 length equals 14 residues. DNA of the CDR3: TGTGCCAGCAGCTCCAGAGCAGGGGGGTATGGCTACACCTTC. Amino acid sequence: CASSSRAGGYGYTF.